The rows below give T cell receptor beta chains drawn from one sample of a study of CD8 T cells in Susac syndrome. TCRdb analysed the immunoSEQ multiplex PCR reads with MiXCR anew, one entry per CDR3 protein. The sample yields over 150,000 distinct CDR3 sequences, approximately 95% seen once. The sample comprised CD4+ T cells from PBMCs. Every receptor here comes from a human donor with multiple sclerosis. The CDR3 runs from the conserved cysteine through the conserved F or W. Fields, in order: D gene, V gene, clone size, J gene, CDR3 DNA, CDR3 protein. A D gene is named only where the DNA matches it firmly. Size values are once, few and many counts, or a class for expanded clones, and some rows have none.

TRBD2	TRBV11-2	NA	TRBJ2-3	TGTGCCAGCAGCATCCGGACTAGCATCACAGATACGCAGTATTTT	CASSIRTSITDTQYF
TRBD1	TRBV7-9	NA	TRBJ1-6	TGTGCCAGCAGCGATCGGACAGGGATGAATTCACCCCTCCACTTT	CASSDRTGMNSPLHF
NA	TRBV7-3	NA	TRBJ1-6	TGTGCCAGCAGCTCCTCTGCAGGCACCCGTTCACCCCTCCACTTT	CASSSSAGTRSPLHF
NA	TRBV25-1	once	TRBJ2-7	TGTGCCAGCAGTGAATATAAGGGGTTCGAGCAGTACTTC	CASSEYKGFEQYF
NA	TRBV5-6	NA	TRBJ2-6	TGTGCCAGCAGCTCCTTGGACTCCTCCTCTGGGGCCAACGTCCTGACTTTC	CASSSLDSSSGANVLTF
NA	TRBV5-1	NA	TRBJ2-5	TGCGCCAGCAGGACCCAAGAGACCCAGTACTTC	CASRTQETQYF
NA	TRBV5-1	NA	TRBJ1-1	TGCGCCAGCAGCTCCGGTGACTCGAACACTGAAGCTTTCTTT	CASSSGDSNTEAFF
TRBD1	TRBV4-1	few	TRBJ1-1	TGCGCCAGCAGCCATGACAGGGACACTGAAGCTTTCTTT	CASSHDRDTEAFF
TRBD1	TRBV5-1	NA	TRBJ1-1	TGCGCCAGCAGCTTGGATCGACAGGGGAGCACTGAAGCTTTCTTT	CASSLDRQGSTEAFF
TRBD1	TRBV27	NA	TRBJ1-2	TGTGCCAGCAGTTTGGACAGGTCTAACTATGGCTACACCTTC	CASSLDRSNYGYTF
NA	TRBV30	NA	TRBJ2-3	TGTGCCTGGAGATTAGAAGATACGCAGTATTTT	CAWRLEDTQYF
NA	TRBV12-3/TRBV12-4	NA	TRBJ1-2	TGTGCCAGCCAATCCCAGGTCGGTCAGGACTATGGCTACACCTTC	CASQSQVGQDYGYTF
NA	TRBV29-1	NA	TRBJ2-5	TGCAGCGTTGGACCTTCAGCACGGGAGACCCAGTACTTC	CSVGPSARETQYF
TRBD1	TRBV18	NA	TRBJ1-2	TGTGCCAGCTCACCAGGACAGGGGCCCCAGTCTAACTATGGCTACACCTTC	CASSPGQGPQSNYGYTF
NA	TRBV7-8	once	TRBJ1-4	TGTGCCAGCAGCTTAAGGCGACAGCTACGTAATGAAAAACTGTTTTTT	CASSLRRQLRNEKLFF
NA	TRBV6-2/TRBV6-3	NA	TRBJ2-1	TGTGCCAGCAGTTACCTTAGTGGTCTGCTCTACAATGAGCAGTTCTTC	CASSYLSGLLYNEQFF
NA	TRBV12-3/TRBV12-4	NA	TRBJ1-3	TGTGCCAGCAGTCTGAGCTCCCACTCTGGAAACACCATATATTTT	CASSLSSHSGNTIYF
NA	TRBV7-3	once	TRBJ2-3	TGTGCCAGCAGCCCAGGGGGGACCCGAGGAGATACGCAGTATTTT	CASSPGGTRGDTQYF
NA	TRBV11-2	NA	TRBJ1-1	TGTGCCAGCAGCTCATCCGGTGGAGGGGAGACTGAAGCTTTCTTT	CASSSSGGGETEAFF
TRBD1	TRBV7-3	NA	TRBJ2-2	TGTGCCAGCCGGGCACAGGGGGTAACCGGGGAGCTGTTTTTT	CASRAQGVTGELFF
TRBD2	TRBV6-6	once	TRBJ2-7	TGTGCCAGCAGTGACCTAGCGGTATACGAGCAGTACTTC	CASSDLAVYEQYF
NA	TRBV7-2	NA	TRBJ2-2	TGTGCCAGCAGCTTCGGACTCCCACGGAACACCGGGGAGCTGTTTTTT	CASSFGLPRNTGELFF
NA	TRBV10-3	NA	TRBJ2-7	TGTGCCATCGGACACTCCGGGACGTCAGGCGAGCAGTACTTC	CAIGHSGTSGEQYF
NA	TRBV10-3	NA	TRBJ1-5	TGTGCCATCAGCCTCGCGAAGGATCAGCCCCAGCATTTT	CAISLAKDQPQHF
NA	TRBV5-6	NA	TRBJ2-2	TGTGCCAGCAGGCAACGGGACACGAACACCGGGGAGCTGTTTTTT	CASRQRDTNTGELFF
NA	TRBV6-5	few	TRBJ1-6	TGTGCCAGCAGTTACTCGATTTCCTCACCTCTCCACTTT	CASSYSISSPLHF
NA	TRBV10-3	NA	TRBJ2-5	TGTGCCATCAGTGACGAAGTTAGGGGGAGGGCCGAGACCCAGTACTTC	CAISDEVRGRAETQYF
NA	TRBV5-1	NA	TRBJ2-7	TGCGCCAGCAGCTTACACCTCGGCGGCTTCTACGAGCAGTACTTC	CASSLHLGGFYEQYF